These 24 T cell receptor beta chains came from one sample sequenced in a study of blood T cell repertoires in COVID-19. TCRdb keeps only in-frame clones here, not all; method: immunoSEQ multiplex PCR. The sample includes some 200,000 clones, around 80% of them seen just once. Material for sequencing was peripheral blood. Every receptor here comes from a woman between 40 and 50 years old who had recovered from COVID-19.

CDR3 protein: CASSLGVGDYEQYF. The CDR3 nucleotides read TGTGCCAGCAGCTTAGGCGTGGGAGACTACGAGCAGTACTTC. The chain employs TRBV11-3 and TRBJ2-7; D perhaps matches TRBD2 (5 bases). The CDR3 totals 14 residues. Trimming left V 1 base short and J 3 bases short, with 10 bases between. Germline CDR1 reads SGHNT; CDR2 reads YENEEA.

The table lists this clone with a count of one. This chain links TRBV6-5 with TRBJ2-1; 8 bases are a match to TRBD2. The CDR3 totals 14 residues. The germline V gene encodes CDR1 MNHEY and CDR2 SVGAGI. The V and J ends lost 6 bases and 0 bases, in that order; junction bases with no gene match: 1. The CDR3 region is CASRGTSSYNEQFF. DNA of the CDR3: TGTGCCAGCAGGGGGACTAGCTCCTACAATGAGCAGTTCTTC.

This clone was seen once. V and J are TRBV14 and TRBJ2-5; D is undetermined. CDR3 size: 16 residues. CDR1 and CDR2 from the germline V gene are SGHDN and FVKESK. The germline V and J ends were trimmed by 2 bases and 2 bases, with 15 bases remaining between them. The CDR3 loop reads CASSQRLSVPQETQYF. CDR3 DNA: TGTGCCAGCAGCCAAAGACTCTCAGTCCCACAAGAGACCCAGTACTTC.

The gene calls are TRBV2 and TRBJ2-7, with D maybe TRBD2 (5 bases). Trimming removed 7 bases at V and 0 bases at J, with 13 bases between. The CDR3 has 14 residues. CDR1 is SNHLY, CDR2 FYNNEI, per germline. The CDR3 spells CASKVGLVSYEQYF. CDR3 nucleotide sequence: TGTGCCAGCAAGGTAGGACTGGTCTCCTACGAGCAGTACTTC.

This rearrangement joins TRBV4-2 to TRBJ1-1, with D possibly TRBD1 on 5 matching bases. CDR3 length: 15 amino acids. Germline loops: CDR1 LGHNA, CDR2 YNFKEQ. V was pared by 1 base and J by 1 base, with 10 bases between. Here the CDR3 DNA reads TGTGCCAGCAGCCAAGTTACAGGATCGAACACTGAAGCTTTCTTT. It is translated as CASSQVTGSNTEAFF.

V usage is TRBV5-1 and J usage is TRBJ1-2; D unclear. CDR3 size: 14 residues. V lost 5 bases and J 3 bases, leaving 14 bases between the germline ends. Germline V lookup: CDR1 SGHRS, CDR2 YFSETQ. The CDR3, as DNA: TGCGCCAGCAGGCGGGAGGTATTCGACTATGGCTACACCTTC. It specifies CASRREVFDYGYTF.

This chain uses TRBV28 with TRBJ2-2, with D possibly being TRBD1 (6 bases). The CDR3 sequence is 14 residues long. The germline V and J ends were trimmed by 0 bases and 5 bases, with 7 bases remaining between them. Germline-derived CDR1 and CDR2 are MDHEN and SYDVKM. CDR3 nucleotide sequence: TGTGCCAGCAGTTTATGGGGGGCAACCGGGGAGCTGTTTTTT. This translates into CASSLWGATGELFF. The full variable domain, in which reference TRBV28 and TRBJ2-2 provide the parts outside the CDR3, is DVKVTQSSRYLVKRTGEKVFLECVQDMDHENMFWYRQDPGLGLRLIYFSYDVKMKEKGDIPEGYSVSREKKERFSLILESASTNQTSMYLCASSLWGATGELFFGEGSRLTVL.

CDR3 residues: CASRDWTGGNSPLHF. The DNA for the CDR3 is TGTGCCAGCAGAGACTGGACAGGTGGGAATTCACCCCTCCACTTT. J is TRBJ1-6 and V is TRBV6-5; 7 positions match TRBD1. The CDR3 is 15 amino acids. Germline trimming cut 6 bases from V and 7 bases from J; bases unmatched to any gene: 9. Germline loops: CDR1 MNHEY, CDR2 SVGAGI.

This chain connects TRBV30 to TRBJ1-3; D gene ambiguous. V dropped 2 bases and J dropped 1 base, with 3 bases sitting between them. This CDR3 comprises 12 residues. CDR1 and CDR2 from the germline V gene are GTSNPN and SVGIG (reference sequence). The CDR3 reads CAWSPSGNTIYF. Written as DNA, the CDR3 is TGTGCCTGGAGTCCGTCTGGAAACACCATATATTTT.

The chain uses TRBV12-3 or TRBV12-4 and TRBJ1-6; D gene ambiguous. There are 12 residues in the CDR3. Trimming took 6 bases from V and 9 from J, leaving 9 bases between them. The CDR3 DNA follows: TGTGCCAGCAGCCGGGAAATTTCACCCCTCCACTTT. Translating it yields CASSREISPLHF.

The rearrangement links TRBV29-1 to TRBJ1-1; 10 bases fit TRBD1. With V trimmed by 5 bases and J by 5 bases, 8 bases remained unmatched. This CDR3 is built from 14 residues. Germline lookup yields CDR1 SQVTM and CDR2 ANQGSEA. The CDR3 protein is CSVQAWTGGTEAFF. CDR3 DNA: TGCAGCGTTCAAGCCTGGACAGGGGGAACTGAAGCTTTCTTT. Together with reference TRBV29-1 and TRBJ1-1, the CDR3 gives the full variable domain: SAVISQKPSRDICQRGTSLTIQCQVDSQVTMMFWYRQQPGQSLTLIATANQGSEATYESGFVIDKFPISRPNLTFSTLTVSNMSPEDSSIYLCSVQAWTGGTEAFFGQGTRLTVV.

This chain links TRBV6-5 with TRBJ1-2; 8 bases map to TRBD1. This CDR3 comprises 12 residues. J lost 3 bases, V lost 8 bases, and 2 bases had no gene match. From germline, CDR1 is MNHEY and CDR2 SVGAGI. CDR3 sequence reads: CASSQGDYGYTF. The CDR3 nucleotides are TGTGCCAGCTCACAGGGGGACTATGGCTACACCTTC.

The chain is built from TRBV10-3 and TRBJ2-3; 8 bases fit TRBD2. Germline CDR1 and CDR2: ENHRY and SYGVKD. Trimming cost V 10 bases and J 5 bases; bases outside gene matches: 8. CDR3 size: 13 residues. DNA of the CDR3: TGTGCCAGCGGAGCGGGGGCCGGAGATACGCAGTATTTT. Translated, it gives CASGAGAGDTQYF.

This clone has a single count. V is TRBV3-1 (or the pseudogene TRBV3-2) and J is TRBJ2-3, with 7 nucleotides matching TRBD2. The ends lost 4 bases at V and 2 bases at J; junction bases unmatched: 3. The CDR3 spans 14 residues. Germline CDR1 and CDR2: LGHDT and YNNKEL (reference sequence). This CDR3 is CASSLAGVTDTQYF. The CDR3 coding sequence is TGTGCCAGCAGCCTTGCGGGGGTCACAGATACGCAGTATTTT.

V and J are TRBV27 and TRBJ2-2; 7 bases are a match to TRBD1. V was pared by 2 bases and J by 0 bases, with 3 bases of the junction left unmatched. This CDR3 is built from 16 residues. Per germline, CDR1 MNHEY and CDR2 SMNVEV (reference sequence). The CDR3 sequence is CASSLLGTANTGELFF. The CDR3 DNA follows: TGTGCCAGCAGTTTACTCGGGACAGCGAACACCGGGGAGCTGTTTTTT.

This chain joins TRBV6-2 or TRBV6-3 and TRBJ1-1; maybe TRBD1 (5 bases). There are 15 residues in the CDR3. The germline V and J ends were trimmed by 2 bases and 3 bases, with 13 bases remaining between them. Germline V gene lookup returns CDR1 MNHEY and CDR2 SVGEGT. The CDR3 DNA reads as TGTGCCAGCAGTTACCCTCGACAGACGTACACTGAAGCTTTCTTT. Translation: CASSYPRQTYTEAFF.

CDR3 sequence reads: CAWSVQDQSTQYF. The CDR3 DNA reads as TGTGCCTGGAGTGTACAGGATCAGTCTACGCAGTATTTT. The genes are TRBV30 and TRBJ2-3; a weak D match, TRBD1 (5 bases). Between the trimmed V and J ends, which lost 0 bases and 8 bases, there was a span of 12 bases. The CDR3 extends over 13 amino acids. Per germline, CDR1 GTSNPN and CDR2 SVGIG (reference sequence).

The J gene is TRBJ1-6, the V gene TRBV5-5; 7 bases agree with TRBD1. Germline CDR1 is SGHKS and CDR2 is YYEKEE (reference sequence). The CDR3 runs to 14 residues. After removal of 6 bases from V and 3 bases from J, the junction contained 3 bases not matched to a gene. Written as DNA, the CDR3 is TGTGCCAGCACCAGGGACAGCTATAATTCACCCCTCCACTTT. It yields the protein CASTRDSYNSPLHF.

This clone was counted a few times. V gene TRBV28 combines with J gene TRBJ2-1; a possible D gene is TRBD1 (6 bases). The V and J ends lost 8 bases and 0 bases respectively, with 14 bases between them. The CDR3 is made up of 15 amino acids. The germline V gene has CDR1 MDHEN and CDR2 SYDVKM. CDR3 nucleotides: TGTGCCAGCGGGAGAACAGGGACCTCCTACAATGAGCAGTTCTTC. Its translation is CASGRTGTSYNEQFF.

The chain is built from TRBV5-6 and TRBJ2-3; D possibly corresponds to TRBD2 (6 bases). With 6 bases removed from V and 0 bases from J, the gap between germline ends came to 14 bases. Germline CDR1 and CDR2: SGHDT and YYEEEE. There are 15 residues in the CDR3. The CDR3 DNA reads as TGTGCCAGCACGAGACGGGAGTCTAGCACAGATACGCAGTATTTT. Translating gives CASTRRESSTDTQYF.

The chain has TRBV19 and TRBJ2-3; 8 positions agree with TRBD1. Germline-derived CDR1 and CDR2 are LNHDA and SQIVND (reference sequence). CDR3 length: 15 amino acids. The trim removed 5 bases at V and 2 bases at J, leaving 6 bases unmatched. The CDR3 here is CASSPEDRDTDTQYF. Here the CDR3 DNA reads TGTGCCAGTAGTCCAGAGGACAGGGACACAGATACGCAGTATTTT.

The genes are TRBV27 and TRBJ2-7; weak D call: TRBD1 (5 bases). In germline, CDR1 is MNHEY, CDR2 SMNVEV (reference sequence). The CDR3 is 15 amino acids. Deletions cut 3 bases from V and 3 bases from J, with 15 bases between. The CDR3 DNA reads TGTGCCAGCAGTTTGTCGGGCAGGGTCGTCTACGAGCAGTACTTC. Protein sequence: CASSLSGRVVYEQYF.

The rearrangement links TRBV13 to TRBJ2-7; D uncertain. Per the germline V gene, CDR1 is PRHDT and CDR2 is FYEKMQ (reference sequence). V was cut by 0 bases and J by 5 bases, with 8 bases left in between. CDR3 length: 13 amino acids. The CDR3 bases are TGTGCCAGCAGCTTAGGTGCCCGCGACGAGCAGTACTTC. It is translated as CASSLGARDEQYF.

The rearrangement links TRBV29-1 to TRBJ1-1, with 8 bases matching TRBD1. Germline CDR1 and CDR2: SQVTM and ANQGSEA. V lost 3 bases, J lost 4 bases, and 7 bases stayed unmatched. This CDR3 comprises 14 residues. CDR3 sequence: CSVDATGVRTEAFF. CDR3 DNA: TGCAGCGTTGACGCGACAGGGGTGCGCACTGAAGCTTTCTTT.